The clone carrying this T cell receptor (beta chain) was picked up many times. Its matching antigen is unknown. The entry originates in a study of spatial heterogeneity in lung cancer. Looking at the study overall: PBMC samples from follow-up, where available, were sequenced a median of approximately two years after resection. Raw reads showed each unique TCR and UMI combination turning up more than ten times on average.

The V gene end was trimmed by 2 bases and the J gene end by 7 bases; junction bases not matched to a gene: 7. Germline lookup yields CDR1 SGHTA and CDR2 FQGNSA. This CDR3 has 15 residues. Sample time point: blood at routine non-recurrence follow-up after resection. No cells were sorted before sequencing. The whole RNA sequenced was extracted from tumor, nontumor lung or frozen PBMC. Each CDR3 protein gets one entry after TCRdb re-called the 5' RACE reads with MiXCR. The sample has fewer than 30,000 distinct CDR3 sequences, less than 6% seen once. General study findings and limits: Ubiquitous expanded tumor TCRs showed up in blood more at resection than follow-up.

The source material was PBMCs, sampled at follow-up. The rearrangement uses TRBV7-2 and TRBJ2-1; 8 positions match TRBD1. This TCR came from a male donor with early-stage non-small cell lung cancer. The CDR3 region has the DNA TGTGCCAGCAGCTTATTTCCAGGGGGCAGGAATGAGCAGTTCTTC. Translation: CASSLFPGGRNEQFF.